This TCR beta chain was observed in a study of blood T cell repertoires in COVID-19 (dated by TCRdb to about 2020). A note on the overall study: The collaborator samples originated in the United States, Italy and Spain and spanned the acute and convalescent phases of COVID-19. A de-identified subject ID, COVID-19 status, age in years and sex were almost always included in the sample metadata. The samples were drawn from two sources: the first 160 participants of the ongoing ImmuneRACE study, and fewer than 1,500 subjects contributed by 6 global collaborators. A freely available public database, intended as a resource for researchers studying the immune response to SARS-CoV-2, is where the repertoires were released. Where available, HLA class I and class II types were obtained from metadata supplied by the sample provider rather than from assay-based typing. The material from the prospective study consisted of cDNA or gDNA derived from T cells, B-cell-depleted T cells, or PBMCs. The dataset comprised deeply sampled blood TCRbeta repertoires from subjects exposed to, actively infected with, or recovered from COVID-19.

TCRbeta CDR3 regions were amplified from genomic DNA using the immunoSEQ Assay, a bias-controlled multiplex PCR. In the original analysis: The number of nucleated cells in each sample was estimated by amplification of reference gene primers within the assay. Sequence reads were collapsed and filtered to measure the absolute abundance of every unique TCRbeta CDR3 rearrangement. For each sample, productive Simpson clonality was calculated as the square root of Simpson's diversity index over productive rearrangements. Sourced from immuneACCESS, this table was stored by TCRdb with only in-frame sequences that have V and J called. A share of the clones is absent; for the studies checked, an unresolved V gene accounts for under half, and the remainder has no known explanation. The DNA was the basis for D and trimming; V, J and clone size are from that table. The sample table contains about 190,000 clones; only one count was recorded for about nine tenths of them. The leading ten clones occupy about 1.1% of the sample.

On this clone: There is no known antigen for this receptor. No much larger clone exists at a distance of one base, and base qualities are not known.

The collaborating institutions used their own protocols to collect whole blood in K2EDTA tubes. For TCRbeta analysis, collaborators shipped samples in one of three forms: frozen whole blood, isolated PBMCs, or DNA extracted from either of those sample types. General findings and caveats noted by the study authors: The quantity of clinical and demographic metadata differed by source and by participant and was supplied without curation.

Including cysteine and phenylalanine, the CDR3 has 11 amino acids. Of all the DNA, just the CDR3 is kept, 33 bases in frame from base 1. V lost 1 base and J lost 4 bases; the stretch between them is 5 bases long. CDR1 is given as GTSNPN and CDR2 as SVGIG, both from the germline V gene (reference sequence). The source of this sequence is a young man with acute or convalescent COVID-19. Source material: peripheral blood. Rearrangement joined TRBV30 to TRBJ2-7; there is no confident call for the D gene. The nucleotides read TGTGCCTGGAGTGAAATATACGAGCAGTACTTC. This codes for CAWSEIYEQYF.